This T cell receptor (beta chain) emerged from a study of identical twins (dated by TCRdb to 2016 to 2017). Context from the whole study: To test whether fetal clonotypes persist, the study used deep sequencing on TCR alpha and beta repertoires from monozygotic twins, unrelated adults of various ages, and cord blood. Replicate twin experiments were performed at different times using different library preparation protocols to rule out contamination. The investigation overall reported the following: Excess twin sharing in beta out-of-frame sequences was weaker because fewer shared sequences lowered the signal-to-noise ratio. Abundant cord blood beta clonotypes had fewer insertions, young adult naive repertoires showed a similar but weaker trend, and memory repertoires showed no such trend. Recombination models systematically underestimated out-of-frame TCR alpha sharing in monozygotic twins but agreed with sharing between unrelated individuals. Conclusions relied on cross-sectional statistical analysis, since the same donors could not be followed over many years. Compared with coincidental sharing between unrelated individuals, out-of-frame TCR alpha sequences shared between twins had an excess of sequences with low generation probability. Zero-insertion analyses could be partly confounded by invariant T cells such as MAIT and iNKT, although diverse VJ usage argued against such confounding for most clonotypes.

Every donor was a healthy Caucasian. The twin cohort consisted of three pairs of female monozygotic twins, all aged roughly 18 to 29 years. Positive isolation kits from Invitrogen were used to isolate the CD4+ and CD8+ T cell populations. Preparation of the library involved 5' RACE. The sequencing machine was an Illumina HiSeq 2000. Template switching added a universal primer binding site, and the final cDNA carried a unique molecular identifier that allowed TCR cDNA molecules to be counted accurately. Specific primers in the conserved constant-segment region were used to synthesize first-strand cDNA for TCR alpha and beta chains. To control for contamination, every cDNA library was double barcoded, receiving both a SMART-Mk sample barcode and Illumina barcodes. TruSeq adapter sequences, together with Illumina sample barcodes, were added in two successive PCR steps. TCR alpha and beta cDNA libraries were sequenced on the Illumina HiSeq platform with custom primers. On the study's bioinformatics: Raw reads were processed with MiGEC to extract unique molecular identifiers, and MiXCR was used to determine CDR3 positions. Recombination models were inferred per individual with the repgenHMM and IGoR tools using an EM algorithm. The analysis of shared clonotypes was done with the tcR package in R, with sharing normalized by the product of cloneset sizes. Out-of-frame nonproductive sequences were analyzed to study raw recombination free of thymic and clonal selection effects. TCRdb reworked the public reads: Q25 trimming with fastp, MiXCR clone assembly, productive beta chains retained. Rows with a matching CDR3 protein are joined into one entry that keeps the most common DNA and genes. The V and J calls shown here were made by TCRdb, not taken from the authors' results. For this sample there are roughly 480,000 distinct CDR3 sequences; 20% to 25% appear just once. Over 2.5% of the sample is taken by the ten largest.

To note about this clonotype: Its antigen remains undetermined. Per-base quality was not reported, and no clone a single base away is much larger than it.

Sequences ENHRY (CDR1) and SYGVKD (CDR2) are obtained from the germline V gene. From the cysteine up to the phenylalanine, the CDR3 has a length of 14 residues. Only the CDR3 region is kept as DNA, spanning 42 bases read in frame from base 1. The junction carries 13 bases between V and J, which are trimmed by 3 bases and 4 bases respectively. The same data also contributed to another study, on T cells expressing NK-cell markers. As that second study puts it: TCR beta-chain repertoires were profiled in sorted CD3+CD56+NKG2C+, CD3+CD56+NKG2C- and CD3+CD56-NKG2C+ T-cell subsets from several donors. Seven of the eight sequenced donors were HCMV-seropositive and one was HCMV-seronegative. To restrict sorting to alphabetaTCR-expressing T cells, an anti-gammadeltaTCR antibody was added in several experiments. In six donors, the dominant CD3+CD56+NKG2C+ clonotypes were among the top 10 CD8+ clonotypes and accounted for roughly 1.0-8% of CD8+ T cells. Those dominant clonotypes were again the most abundant among CD3+CD56-NKG2C+ cells in several donors, at roughly 25-65%. It remained unclear whether the expanded NKG2C-expressing T cell clones were specific for HCMV antigens. The study sequenced eight donors, all healthy volunteers chosen at random: three men and five women. A commercial ELISA kit detecting HCMV-specific IgG in serum was used to determine HCMV serostatus. Reads were demultiplexed and grouped by UMI with MIGEC, and clonotypes were assembled and quantified with MiTCR. To remove erroneous sequences, TCR cDNA sequences were retained only when supported by two or more reads. The tcR package was used for downstream repertoire analysis, and clonotypes were matched across fractions by CDR3 nucleotide sequence plus V segment. Antigen specificity was annotated against VDJdb with VDJmatch, allowing one amino acid substitution in CDR3.

The chain is assembled from TRBV10-3 and TRBJ2-7; the D gene is perhaps TRBD1, on 6 matching bases. This receptor was identified in a woman between 18 and 30 years old in good health. The sample consisted of CD4+ T cells sorted from blood. The DNA is as follows: TGTGCCATCAGTGATGTCAGGGGTCAGTACGAGCAGTACTTC. Its protein product is CAISDVRGQYEQYF.